This passage covers 21 T cell receptor beta chains from one sample sequenced in a study of blood T cell repertoires in COVID-19. Libraries were prepared by immunoSEQ multiplex PCR; TCRdb keeps only in-frame clonotypes and omits some of them. This table holds about 400,000 clones, over 75% found once. Input material: PBMCs or T cells enriched from blood (not recorded which). Receptor source: a woman aged 25 to 39 with acute COVID-19.

This chain joins TRBV12-5 and TRBJ1-1; no definite D call. Germline V gene sequence: CDR1 LGHNT, CDR2 FRNRAP. The CDR3 contains 14 residues. Trimming shortened V by 7 bases and J by 3 bases, and 15 bases separated the two germline ends. CDR3 nucleotides: TGTGCTAGTGCCTCAGGAGGGATCGACACTGAAGCTTTCTTT. It codes for CASASGGIDTEAFF.

The genes are TRBV9 and TRBJ1-5; tentative D call: TRBD1 (6 bases). Germline CDR1 is SGDLS and CDR2 is YYNGEE. With 4 bases removed from V and 4 bases from J, the gap between germline ends came to 15 bases. The length of the CDR3 is 15 residues. CDR3 sequence reads: CASSSRGQLNQPQHF. CDR3 nucleotide sequence: TGTGCCAGCAGCTCACGTGGACAGTTGAATCAGCCCCAGCATTTT.

The chain recombines TRBV12-5 with TRBJ1-5, with 11 bases aligning to TRBD1. This CDR3 is 15 amino acids long. The germline V gene has CDR1 LGHNT and CDR2 FRNRAP. After removal of 6 bases from V and 4 bases from J, the junction contained 5 bases not matched to a gene. CDR3 region: CASGSGQGANQPQHF. CDR3 bases: TGTGCTAGTGGCTCTGGACAGGGGGCAAATCAGCCCCAGCATTTT.

This clone was found a few times. The V and J genes are TRBV19 and TRBJ1-4; D perhaps matches TRBD1 (5 bases). The germline gives CDR1 LNHDA, CDR2 SQIVND (reference sequence). The CDR3 contains 14 residues. Trimming took off 4 bases at V and 7 bases at J, with 13 bases between the two ends. The DNA for the CDR3 is TGTGCCAGTAGTAACCGGACACCGCTTGAAAAACTGTTTTTT. Translation: CASSNRTPLEKLFF.

The chain employs TRBV5-1 and TRBJ2-7; D possibly corresponds to TRBD2 (6 bases). The CDR3 spans 15 residues. V lost 1 base and J lost 2, with 13 bases in between. The germline gives CDR1 SGHRS, CDR2 YFSETQ. CDR3 DNA: TGCGCCAGCAGCTTGTTTTCCGGGGGAGCCTACGAGCAGTACTTC. It encodes CASSLFSGGAYEQYF. Complete variable domain (other parts from reference TRBV5-1 and TRBJ2-7): KAGVTQTPRYLIKTRGQQVTLSCSPISGHRSVSWYQQTPGQGLQFLFEYFSETQRNKGNFPGRFSGRQFSNSRSEMNVSTLELGDSALYLCASSLFSGGAYEQYFGPGTRLTVT.

V is TRBV2 and J is TRBJ1-5, with 8 bases lining up with TRBD1. The germline V gene encodes CDR1 SNHLY and CDR2 FYNNEI. CDR3 length: 14 amino acids. V dropped 6 bases and J dropped 3; count of bases not matched to a gene: 4. The CDR3 reads CASSLDRVNQPQHF. CDR3 sequence (DNA): TGTGCCAGCAGCCTGGACAGGGTCAATCAGCCCCAGCATTTT.

V and J are TRBV5-6 and TRBJ1-5; D is uncertain. The V gene's germline CDR1 is SGHDT and CDR2 YYEEEE. V lost 1 base and J 1 base, leaving 6 bases between the germline ends. The CDR3 contains 14 residues. CDR3 protein: CASSLLRSNQPQHF. As DNA, the CDR3 is TGTGCCAGCAGCTTGTTGAGGAGCAATCAGCCCCAGCATTTT.

The CDR3 reads CASSQRQRNTEAFF. The CDR3 DNA sequence: TGTGCCAGCAGCCAGCGGCAGAGGAACACTGAAGCTTTCTTT. The chain links TRBV11-2 to TRBJ1-1, with D hard to call. The V gene lost 5 bases and the J gene lost 1 base, with 11 bases spanning the gap. Germline CDR1 reads SGHAT; CDR2 reads FQNNGV. This CDR3 contains 14 residues.

V and J are TRBV9 and TRBJ1-3; D possibly corresponds to TRBD1 (6 bases). Germline CDR1 and CDR2: SGDLS and YYNGEE. The CDR3 extends over 17 amino acids. Trimming took 0 bases from V and 0 from J, leaving 13 bases between them. The CDR3 is CASSVGGGLYSGNTIYF. The DNA for the CDR3 is TGTGCCAGCAGCGTAGGAGGGGGTCTTTACTCTGGAAACACCATATATTTT.

The V gene is TRBV27, the J gene TRBJ2-6; 7 nucleotides match TRBD1. This CDR3 contains 20 residues. V gave up 5 bases and J gave up 0 bases; unmatched junction bases: 16. Germline CDR1 is MNHEY and CDR2 is SMNVEV (reference sequence). The CDR3 region is CASSRTPPGRGSSGANVLTF. The CDR3 bases are TGTGCCAGCAGTCGGACTCCTCCGGGCAGGGGGAGCTCTGGGGCCAACGTCCTGACTTTC.

The chain carries TRBV29-1 and TRBJ1-3; no clear D. The V and J ends lost 2 bases and 4 bases respectively, with 6 bases between them. Germline CDR1 SQVTM, CDR2 ANQGSEA. The CDR3 loop spans 12 amino acids. CDR3 nucleotides: TGCAGCGTTGAAAACCAGGGAAACACCATATATTTT. Protein product: CSVENQGNTIYF.

The V call is TRBV7-9, the J call TRBJ2-7; 8 bases agree with TRBD2. After removal of 0 bases from V and 3 bases from J, the junction contained 7 bases not matched to a gene. Germline V gene data show CDR1 as SEHNR and CDR2 as FQNEAQ (reference sequence). The CDR3 covers 16 residues. The CDR3 reads CASSLAGLREGYEQYF. The CDR3 DNA reads TGTGCCAGCAGCTTAGCGGGACTCCGGGAGGGCTACGAGCAGTACTTC. The full variable domain, with the rest looked up from reference TRBV7-9 and TRBJ2-7, is DTGVSQNPRHKITKRGQNVTFRCDPISEHNRLYWYRQTLGQGPEFLTYFQNEAQLEKSRLLSDRFSAERPKGSFSTLEIQRTEQGDSAMYLCASSLAGLREGYEQYFGPGTRLTVT.

V and J are TRBV19 and TRBJ2-4; no reliable D call. CDR3 length equals 11 residues. Trimming pared 7 bases from V and 6 bases from J, leaving 7 bases between. Germline CDR1 and CDR2: LNHDA and SQIVND (reference sequence). CDR3 residues: CASIHLNIQYF. The CDR3 region has the DNA TGTGCCAGTATTCATTTAAACATTCAGTACTTC.

V and J are TRBV7-2 and TRBJ2-5; D possibly corresponds to TRBD1 (6 bases). This CDR3 has 13 residues. Trimming pared 2 bases from V and 5 bases from J, leaving 9 bases between. Germline-derived CDR1 and CDR2 are SGHTA and FQGNSA. DNA of the CDR3: TGTGCCAGCAGCTTAAACAGGGCTGAGACCCAGTACTTC. It is translated as CASSLNRAETQYF.

On this clone itself: This CDR3 is also generated by other DNA sequences in the sample. The V gene is TRBV2, the J gene TRBJ1-5; D call uncertain. This CDR3 spans 16 amino acids. Germline V gene data show CDR1 as SNHLY and CDR2 as FYNNEI. Trimming stripped 0 bases from V and 2 bases from J, with 11 bases between. CDR3 in amino acids: CASSEALGGGNQPQHF. The CDR3 DNA sequence: TGTGCCAGCAGTGAAGCGCTTGGAGGCGGCAATCAGCCCCAGCATTTT.

V and J are TRBV2 and TRBJ1-5; TRBD1 is a possible D gene (6 bases). Per the germline V gene, CDR1 is SNHLY and CDR2 is FYNNEI. The ends were cut back, 6 bases at V and 7 bases at J, with 13 bases in the middle. This CDR3 comprises 13 residues. The CDR3 DNA reads TGTGCCAGCAGCCCACAGGGTCGGCAGCCCCAGCATTTT. This codes for CASSPQGRQPQHF.

The chain joins TRBV30 to TRBJ2-7; a possible D gene is TRBD1 (6 bases). CDR3 size: 14 residues. The germline CDR1 and CDR2 sequences are GTSNPN and SVGIG (reference sequence). The ends were cut back, 7 bases at V and 4 bases at J, with 20 bases in the middle. The CDR3 loop is CASSPDRPGYEQYF. Here the CDR3 DNA reads TGTGCCTCCTCTCCCGACAGGCCCGGGTACGAGCAGTACTTC.

A single count supports this clone. This chain uses TRBV24-1 with TRBJ1-2, with D possibly being TRBD1 (5 bases). V was cut by 4 bases and J by 0 bases, with 11 bases left in between. CDR3 length: 15 amino acids. Looked up from germline, CDR1 is KGHDR and CDR2 is SFDVKD. The CDR3 sequence is CATSDVQDPNYGYTF. The CDR3 DNA reads TGTGCCACCAGTGACGTACAGGATCCTAACTATGGCTACACCTTC.

The chain joins TRBV29-1 to TRBJ1-1; D possibly corresponds to TRBD1 (5 bases). The CDR3 spans 18 residues. Germline lookup yields CDR1 SQVTM and CDR2 ANQGSEA. V dropped 8 bases and J dropped 3 bases, with 31 bases sitting between them. CDR3 nucleotides: TGCAGCCTCACCTTCCCGAAGTTCGAGGGGAGGATTGACACTGAAGCTTTCTTT. Its protein product is CSLTFPKFEGRIDTEAFF.

The chain couples TRBV12-5 to TRBJ1-1; the match to TRBD1 covers 7 bases. The CDR3 runs 12 residues. Germline CDR1 and CDR2: LGHNT and FRNRAP. Trimming took 5 bases from V and 10 from J; bases not matched to a gene: 7. In DNA form, the CDR3 reads TGTGCTAGTGGTCTTCCAGGGGGGACAGCTTTCTTT. It codes for CASGLPGGTAFF.

V and J are TRBV2 and TRBJ1-2; a possible D gene is TRBD1 (5 bases). This CDR3 region has 12 residues. V shed 3 bases and J shed 7 bases, with 9 bases lying between them. Looked up from germline, CDR1 is SNHLY and CDR2 is FYNNEI. In DNA form, the CDR3 reads TGTGCCAGCAGTGATCAGGGAGGTGGCTACACCTTC. Protein product: CASSDQGGGYTF.